A single sample gave rise to the 18 T cell receptor beta chains below, sequenced in a study of CD8 T cells in ankylosing spondylitis. Study-level findings and limits: Within ankylosing spondylitis blood, a TCR beta motif made up of several highly homologous variants appeared to be characteristic.

These receptors are not linked to any known antigen. Each CDR3 protein is one row after TCRdb ran MiXCR on the 5' RACE reads. Of hundreds of thousands of distinct CDR3 sequences in the sample, 9.5% to 15% are singletons; the top ten hold under 7.5%. Sequenced material: blood, either unsorted or a sorted T cell fraction (not recorded which). The receptors stem from a male donor with ankylosing spondylitis.

This clonotype has more than one count but fewer than ten. J is TRBJ2-5 and V is TRBV11-2; 9 nucleotides match TRBD2. Per the germline V gene, CDR1 is SGHAT and CDR2 is FQNNGV. The CDR3 consists of 15 residues. The ends lost 6 bases at V and 5 bases at J; junction bases unmatched: 10. The CDR3 region is CASRSLAGVGETQYF. CDR3 bases: TGTGCCAGCAGATCCTTAGCGGGAGTGGGGGAGACCCAGTACTTC.

The V and J genes are TRBV7-2 and TRBJ2-1, with 9 bases lining up with TRBD2. Losses at the gene ends were 4 bases for V and 4 bases for J; bases not matched to a gene: 8. Looked up from germline, CDR1 is SGHTA and CDR2 is FQGNSA. The CDR3 spans 16 residues. CDR3 loop: CASSSRLAGIYNEQFF. The DNA for the CDR3 is TGTGCCAGCAGCTCCCGGCTAGCGGGAATTTACAATGAGCAGTTCTTC. Together with reference TRBV7-2 and TRBJ2-1, the CDR3 gives the full variable domain: GAGVSQSPSNKVTEKGKDVELRCDPISGHTALYWYRQSLGQGLEFLIYFQGNSAPDKSGLPSDRFSAERTGGSVSTLTIQRTQQEDSAVYLCASSSRLAGIYNEQFFGPGTRLTVL.

This clonotype was detected a few times. The rearrangement links TRBV24-1 to TRBJ1-5; a weak D match, TRBD1 (6 bases). The CDR3 loop spans 15 amino acids. With 3 bases removed from V and 9 bases from J, the gap between germline ends came to 17 bases. CDR1 and CDR2 from the germline V gene are KGHDR and SFDVKD. DNA of the CDR3: TGTGCCACCAGTGATCATACAGGGCTCTTAGGGCCCCAGCATTTT. This translates into CATSDHTGLLGPQHF.

This clonotype was seen more than once but under ten times. The chain joins TRBV20-1 to TRBJ2-3; no clear D gene. In germline, CDR1 is DFQATT, CDR2 SNEGSKA (reference sequence). The ends were cut back, 0 bases at V and 0 bases at J, with 7 bases in the middle. The CDR3 is 14 amino acids. The CDR3 nucleotides are TGCAGTGCTAGAGATTACCGAAGCACAGATACGCAGTATTTT. Amino acids: CSARDYRSTDTQYF.

This clonotype occurred a few times. Here the CDR3 reads CASSRGHTTGSGELFF. In DNA form, the CDR3 reads TGTGCCAGCAGTCGCGGGCATACTACAGGGTCAGGGGAGCTGTTTTTT. The rearrangement links TRBV12-3 or TRBV12-4 to TRBJ2-2, with D maybe TRBD1 (6 bases). The V gene lost 5 bases and the J gene lost 8 bases, with 21 bases spanning the gap. This CDR3 spans 16 amino acids.

The chain employs TRBV4-1 and TRBJ1-5; D is possibly TRBD1 (6 bases). Germline V CDR1 and CDR2: MGHRA, YSYEKL. The V gene lost 1 base and the J gene lost 6 bases, with 13 bases spanning the gap. CDR3 length: 15 amino acids. The CDR3 region is CASSQVRGGGQPQHF. The DNA of the CDR3 is TGCGCCAGCAGCCAAGTAAGGGGGGGCGGTCAGCCCCAGCATTTT.

This clonotype was seen only a few times. The gene calls are TRBV7-8 and TRBJ2-1; 9 bases are a match to TRBD2. Germline CDR1 and CDR2: SGHVS and FQNEAQ. CDR3 size: 19 residues. Trimming took 3 bases from V and 0 from J; bases not matched to a gene: 12. CDR3 amino acids: CASSFRDSGGISSYNEQFF. In DNA form, the CDR3 reads TGTGCCAGCAGCTTTCGCGATAGCGGGGGAATTAGCTCCTACAATGAGCAGTTCTTC.

In this sample, this clonotype turned up a few times. The chain joins TRBV5-1 to TRBJ1-1; D is ambiguous. Germline V gene data show CDR1 as SGHRS and CDR2 as YFSETQ. The V gene lost 0 bases and the J gene lost 9 bases, with 12 bases spanning the gap. The CDR3 length is 13 residues. CDR3 nucleotides: TGCGCCAGCAGCTTGGCCGGCGGGATTCAAGCTTTCTTT. Translation gives CASSLAGGIQAFF.

The chain employs TRBV27 and TRBJ2-7; TRBD2 agrees at 13 bases. The CDR3 totals 18 residues. Germline loops: CDR1 MNHEY, CDR2 SMNVEV (reference sequence). V gave up 5 bases and J gave up 4 bases; unmatched junction bases: 14. The CDR3 reads CASSPRTSGRHMVYEQYF. CDR3 nucleotide sequence: TGTGCCAGCAGTCCCCGGACTAGCGGGAGACATATGGTGTACGAGCAGTACTTC.

This clonotype was detected ten times or more. The chain has TRBV7-9 and TRBJ2-3; no firm D call. The CDR3 covers 15 residues. Trimming removed 5 bases from V and 1 base from J, with 13 bases in between. The V gene's germline CDR1 is SEHNR and CDR2 FQNEAQ (reference sequence). The CDR3 loop reads CASSPPSAGTDTQYF. CDR3 nucleotides: TGTGCCAGCAGCCCCCCCTCCGCCGGCACAGATACGCAGTATTTT.

The chain couples TRBV11-3 to TRBJ2-4; 7 nucleotides match TRBD1. The CDR3 contains 17 residues. V dropped 5 bases and J dropped 1; count of bases not matched to a gene: 11. Germline CDR1 and CDR2: SGHNT and YENEEA. CDR3 region: CASSIRRDSLAKNIQYF. As DNA, the CDR3 is TGTGCCAGCAGCATACGCCGGGACAGCCTTGCCAAAAACATTCAGTACTTC.

The rearrangement links TRBV12-3 or TRBV12-4 to TRBJ1-1; D ambiguous. This CDR3 region has 13 residues. The V and J ends lost 1 base and 7 bases respectively, with 10 bases between them. CDR3 nucleotides: TGTGCCAGCAGTTTAGACGGTCAAAATGAAGCTTTCTTT. Encoded protein: CASSLDGQNEAFF.

This clonotype was detected many times. The chain employs TRBV5-1 and TRBJ2-7; D unresolved. CDR3 length equals 13 residues. V lost 1 base and J 4 bases, leaving 9 bases between the germline ends. The germline gives CDR1 SGHRS, CDR2 YFSETQ. The CDR3 nucleotides are TGCGCCAGCAGCTTGACTGCAAGATACGAGCAGTACTTC. Translating it yields CASSLTARYEQYF.

This clonotype has a handful of counts. The rearrangement uses TRBV25-1 and TRBJ1-2; D may be TRBD1 (5 bases). Per germline, CDR1 MGHDK and CDR2 SYGVNS. The CDR3 covers 15 residues. The V gene lost 1 base and the J gene lost 2 bases, with 11 bases spanning the gap. The CDR3, as DNA: TGTGCCAGCAGTGAATTCACCGGGGCCAACTATGGCTACACCTTC. Residues: CASSEFTGANYGYTF.

This clonotype was seen many times. Just one base apart from a much larger clone, this may be a read error. This chain joins TRBV7-9 and TRBJ2-5; no clear D gene. Trimming stripped 5 bases from V and 4 bases from J, with 2 bases between. Per the germline V gene, CDR1 is SEHNR and CDR2 is FQNEAQ (reference sequence). CDR3 length: 10 residues. The CDR3 reads CASSRETQYF. CDR3 DNA: TGTGCCAGCAGCCGAGAGACCCAGTACTTC.

This clonotype was seen many times. Here the CDR3 DNA reads TGTGCCAGCAGCCAGGACGTGGAAAATTCACCCCTCCACTTT. This gives the protein CASSQDVENSPLHF. The chain joins TRBV7-9 to TRBJ1-6, with no clear D. Trimming cost V 5 bases and J 7 bases, with 12 bases left between them. This CDR3 region has 14 residues. CDR1 is SEHNR, CDR2 FQNEAQ, per germline (reference sequence).

This clonotype was observed a few times. The chain combines TRBV24-1 with TRBJ2-1; D may be TRBD1 (7 bases). Germline V gives CDR1 KGHDR, CDR2 SFDVKD. The CDR3 is made up of 18 amino acids. With 3 bases removed from V and 3 bases from J, the gap between germline ends came to 20 bases. CDR3 region: CATSDPGRQGGLYNEQFF. The CDR3 region has the DNA TGTGCCACCAGTGATCCTGGTCGTCAGGGGGGCCTCTACAATGAGCAGTTCTTC.

This clonotype was counted a few times. The genes are TRBV4-1 and TRBJ2-6; D not resolved. With 0 bases removed from V and 4 bases from J, the gap between germline ends came to 7 bases. The length of the CDR3 is 15 residues. Germline V gives CDR1 MGHRA, CDR2 YSYEKL. CDR3 in amino acids: CASSQDLPGANVLTF. For the CDR3, the DNA is TGCGCCAGCAGCCAAGATCTACCGGGGGCCAACGTCCTGACTTTC.